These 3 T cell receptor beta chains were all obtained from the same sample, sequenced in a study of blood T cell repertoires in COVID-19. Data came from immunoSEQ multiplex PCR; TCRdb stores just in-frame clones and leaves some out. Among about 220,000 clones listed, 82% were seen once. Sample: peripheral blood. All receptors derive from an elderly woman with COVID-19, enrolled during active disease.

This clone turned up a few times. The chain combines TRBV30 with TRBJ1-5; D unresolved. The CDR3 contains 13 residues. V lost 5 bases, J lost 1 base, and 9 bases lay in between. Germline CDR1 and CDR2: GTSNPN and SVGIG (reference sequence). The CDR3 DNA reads TGTGCCTGGGCCCACAAGAGCAATCAGCCCCAGCATTTT. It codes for CAWAHKSNQPQHF.

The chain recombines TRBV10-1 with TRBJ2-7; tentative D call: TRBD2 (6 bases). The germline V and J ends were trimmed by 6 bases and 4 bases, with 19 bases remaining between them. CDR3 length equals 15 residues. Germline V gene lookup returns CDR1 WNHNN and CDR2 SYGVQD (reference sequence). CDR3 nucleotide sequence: TGCGCCAGCAGGCTGGCGGGACCGGCGGGATACGAGCAGTACTTC. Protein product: CASRLAGPAGYEQYF.

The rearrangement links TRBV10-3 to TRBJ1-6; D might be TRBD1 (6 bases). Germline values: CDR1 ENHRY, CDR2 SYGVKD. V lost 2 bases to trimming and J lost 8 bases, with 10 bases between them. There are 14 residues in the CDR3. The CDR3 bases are TGTGCCATCAGTGAGGAGACAGGTCATTCACCCCTCCACTTT. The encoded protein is CAISEETGHSPLHF.